These T cell receptor beta chains were read from a single sample in a study of molecular identifiers for immune sequencing clone quantification. TCRdb re-analysed the PCR reads in MiXCR, keeping a single row per CDR3 protein. Of around 480,000 distinct CDR3 sequences listed, about 25% are singletons. Specimen: naive CD8+ T cells from blood, with Jurkat cell RNA spiked in. The receptors shown here come from a human donor in good health. Some libraries in this study had Jurkat cell RNA spiked in. Both conserved end residues are part of each CDR3. D genes are given only for firm matches. The size field is filled for only some rows; it gives once, few, many or a size class.

cdr3_nt cdr3_aa v_call d_call j_call clone_size
TGCAGCGTTGTATATGATACGCAGTATTTT CSVVYDTQYF TRBV29-1 NA TRBJ2-3 many
TGTGCCAGTAGCCCGGGAGCACAGGGCTTGGAAGAGACCCAGTACTTC CASSPGAQGLEETQYF TRBV19 NA TRBJ2-5 few
TGCGCCAGCAGCCACGAGATCGGACTAGCGGACACAGATACGCAGTATTTT CASSHEIGLADTDTQYF TRBV4-3 TRBD2 TRBJ2-3 many
TGTGTCAGCAGTGGCGACAGGGGCCGGAATAGCAATCAGCCCCAGCATTTT CVSSGDRGRNSNQPQHF TRBV6-2/TRBV6-3 TRBD1 TRBJ1-5 NA
TGTGCCAGCAGTCCACGGGGGGGTGTTGAGCAGTACTTC CASSPRGGVEQYF TRBV28 TRBD2 TRBJ2-7 many
TGTGCCAGCAGTCATGGACAGCCTGAAGCTCTCTTT CASSHGQPEALF TRBV7-9 NA TRBJ1-1 once
TGTGCCAGCAGCTCCAGGGGGGACAGAAATTACGCGCAGTACTTC CASSSRGDRNYAQYF TRBV13 NA TRBJ2-7 once
TGTGCCAGCAGCTTAACCCGACTAGCGGGGGGCTACGAGCAGTACTTC CASSLTRLAGGYEQYF TRBV13 TRBD2 TRBJ2-7 few
TGTGCCAGCAGCTCGAGGACGAACTATGGCTACACCTTC CASSSRTNYGYTF TRBV9 NA TRBJ1-2 many
TGCGCCAGCAGCCAAGACCCCGGGACAGGGGGCGCAGATACGCAGTATTTT CASSQDPGTGGADTQYF TRBV4-3 TRBD1 TRBJ2-3 many
TGCGCCAGCAGCCAAGATTCGGGCGGACCGTACGAGCAGTACTTC CASSQDSGGPYEQYF TRBV4-1 NA TRBJ2-7 many
TGCGCCACCTCTGGGGACACCTACAATGAGCAGTTCTTC CATSGDTYNEQFF TRBV24-1 NA TRBJ2-1 NA
TGTGCCTGGAGTCTAGTGCCTGAAGCTTTCTTT CAWSLVPEAFF TRBV30 NA TRBJ1-1 NA
TGTGCCAGTAGTATGATCCCGGCCGCGAACACCGGGGAGCTGTTTTTT CASSMIPAANTGELFF TRBV19 NA TRBJ2-2 few
TGTGCCAGCAGCTCAGCGGGGTCCACAGATACGCAGTATTTT CASSSAGSTDTQYF TRBV7-8 TRBD2 TRBJ2-3 many
TGTGCCAGCAGCTTAGACCAGGGAGTCGGTAAAGAAAAACTGTTTTTT CASSLDQGVGKEKLFF TRBV7-9 NA TRBJ1-4 few